This T cell receptor (beta chain) was captured in a study of cytomegalovirus exposure and HLA in healthy donors. Study observations and caveats: In a later analysis, TCR association rates varied by HLA locus: DRB1 most, HLA-C fewest.

This clone was found once. Antigen unknown. CDR1 is SGHAT, CDR2 FQNNGV, per germline. CDR3 length equals 15 residues. The ends lost 4 bases at V and 4 bases at J; junction bases unmatched: 4. No CMV serostatus was recorded for this donor. The PCR contained 60 Vbeta and 13 Jbeta primers. Libraries were prepared by immunoSEQ multiplex PCR; TCRdb keeps only in-frame clonotypes and omits some of them. Among fewer than 150,000 clones, 73% were seen once, and the ten largest hold under 15%. The clonotype was recovered from a human donor in good health. This sequence joins TRBV11-2 and TRBJ2-1, with 10 bases that match TRBD2. Material for sequencing was PBMCs. The CDR3 protein is CASSSTSGVYNEQFF. The CDR3 coding sequence is TGTGCCAGCAGCTCTACTAGCGGGGTTTACAATGAGCAGTTCTTC. Combining the CDR3 with reference TRBV11-2 and TRBJ2-1 gives the whole variable domain EAGVAQSPRYKIIEKRQSVAFWCNPISGHATLYWYQQILGQGPKLLIQFQNNGVVDDSQLPKDRFSAERLKGVDSTLKIQPAKLEDSAVYLCASSSTSGVYNEQFFGPGTRLTVL.